This TCR beta chain was recorded in a study of shared clonotypes between healthy human individuals. Only CD45RO-negative cells positively selected for CCR7 counted as naive CD8 cells, so terminally differentiated effector memory CD45RA+ cells were excluded. The method was immunoSEQ multiplex PCR; TCRdb's version includes in-frame clones alone and lacks a portion of them. This sample yields millions of clones, of which roughly 95% are seen a single time; around 1.1% belongs to the top ten. Per the germline V gene, CDR1 is LNHDA and CDR2 is SQIVND (reference sequence). The CDR3 runs 15 residues. V was trimmed by 5 bases and J by 2 bases, leaving 13 bases between them.

The chain recombines TRBV19 with TRBJ1-5, with D perhaps matching TRBD1 (5 bases). The receptor's source is a man younger than 30 in good health. The sequencing sample was made of naive CD8+ T cells sorted from blood. CDR3 amino acids: CASSFGAIGNQPQHF. The CDR3 DNA is TGTGCCAGTAGTTTTGGGGCGATCGGCAATCAGCCCCAGCATTTT.